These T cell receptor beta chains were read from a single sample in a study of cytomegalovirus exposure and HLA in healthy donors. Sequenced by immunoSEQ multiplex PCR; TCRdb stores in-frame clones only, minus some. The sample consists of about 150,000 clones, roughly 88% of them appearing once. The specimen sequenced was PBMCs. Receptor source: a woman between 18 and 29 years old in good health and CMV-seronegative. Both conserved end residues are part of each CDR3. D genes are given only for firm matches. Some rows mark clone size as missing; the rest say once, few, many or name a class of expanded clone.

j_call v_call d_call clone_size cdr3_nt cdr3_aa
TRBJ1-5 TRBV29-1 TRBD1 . TGCAGCGTTTCGGACAGGGGCAATCAGCCCCAGCATTTT CSVSDRGNQPQHF
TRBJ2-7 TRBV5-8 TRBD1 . TGTGCCAGCAGCTTGGCAGGGGGAGACTACGAGCAGTACTTC CASSLAGGDYEQYF
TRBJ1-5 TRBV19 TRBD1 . TGTGCCAGTAGTACCCAGGGGGCCAGGGGTGGTCAGCCCCAGCATTTT CASSTQGARGGQPQHF
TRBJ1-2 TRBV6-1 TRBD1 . TGTGCCAGCGACGACAGGGGCAAAGCCAACTATGGCTACACCTTC CASDDRGKANYGYTF
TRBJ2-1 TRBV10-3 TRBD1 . TGTGCCATCAATCCAGGGGGTTTGGACAATGAGCAGTTCTTC CAINPGGLDNEQFF
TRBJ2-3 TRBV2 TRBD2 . TGTGCCAGCATTAGACGGCTAGCGGCAGATACGCAGTATTTT CASIRRLAADTQYF
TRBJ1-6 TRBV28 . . TGTGCCAGCAGTCTTTATAATTCACCCCTCCACTTT CASSLYNSPLHF
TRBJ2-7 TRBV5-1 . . TGCGCCAGCAGCTTCGACAGCTACGAGCAGTACTTC CASSFDSYEQYF
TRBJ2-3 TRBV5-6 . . TGTGCCAGCAGCCGACTCCGGGGGGCCTCACTCACAGATACGCAGTATTTT CASSRLRGASLTDTQYF
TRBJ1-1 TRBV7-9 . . TGTTCCAGCAGGCGGGGGGGAGAGACTGAAGCTTTCTTT CSSRRGGETEAFF
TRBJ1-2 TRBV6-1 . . TGTGCCAGCACCCTCAGGGGTGGGCCCTATGGCTACACCTTC CASTLRGGPYGYTF
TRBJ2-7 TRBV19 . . TGTGCCAGTAGTATAGATGGTCCGCCGGGACACTCATACGAGCAGTACTTC CASSIDGPPGHSYEQYF
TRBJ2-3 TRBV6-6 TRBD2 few TGTGCCAGCAGTTACTCGACTAGCGCAGATACGCAGTATTTT CASSYSTSADTQYF
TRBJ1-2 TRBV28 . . TGTGCCAGCAGTCCGCTGGCGGGCCGCTATGGCTACACCTTC CASSPLAGRYGYTF
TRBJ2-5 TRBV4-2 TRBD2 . TGTGCCAGCGGACGAGGCGGGGGGGCTAGTGAGACCCAGTACTTC CASGRGGGASETQYF
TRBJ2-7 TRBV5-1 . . TGCGCCAGCAAGAAGACAGGGAGGAACGAGCAGTACTTC CASKKTGRNEQYF
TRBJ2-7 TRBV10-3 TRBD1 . TGTGCCATCAGTGAGCCCGGGACAGGGGGAGACTACGAGCAGTACTTC CAISEPGTGGDYEQYF
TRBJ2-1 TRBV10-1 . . TGCGCCAGCAGCCGGGACAACTACAATGAGCAGTTCTTC CASSRDNYNEQFF
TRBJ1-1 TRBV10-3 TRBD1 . TGTGCCGAGAACTTAAACAGGGGGAACACTGAAGCTTTCTTT CAENLNRGNTEAFF
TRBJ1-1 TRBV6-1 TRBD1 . TGTGCCAGCAGTCAAGGGACAGGGGTTATGAACACTGAAGCTTTCTTT CASSQGTGVMNTEAFF
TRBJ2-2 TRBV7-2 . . TGTGCCAGCAGCCCTCCCTACGGGGGGCCCGGGGAGCTGTTTTTT CASSPPYGGPGELFF
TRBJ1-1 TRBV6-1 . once TGTGCCAGCAGGGCAGAGAACACTGAAGCTTTCTTT CASRAENTEAFF
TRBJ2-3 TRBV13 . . TGTGCCAGCAGCTTAGTATCGGGCACAGATACGCAGTATTTT CASSLVSGTDTQYF
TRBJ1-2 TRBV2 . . TGTGCCAGCTCCCCCTTGGGGGGGCAGGAAAAAGCTAACTATGGCTACACCTTC CASSPLGGQEKANYGYTF